This TCR beta chain was observed in a study of technical replicates of blood from a handful of donors. The CDR3 totals 12 residues. Trimming pared 2 bases from V and 2 bases from J, leaving 4 bases between. The V gene's germline CDR1 is MGHDK and CDR2 SYGVNS. Produced via immunoSEQ multiplex PCR; TCRdb's table is partial and in-frame only. The sample consists of nearly 80,000 clones, 96% of them appearing once. V usage is TRBV25-1 and J usage is TRBJ2-7; no clear D. The clonotype originates from a human donor in good health. Sequenced sample: T cells isolated from PBMCs. The CDR3 sequence: CASSEAAYEQYF. The CDR3, as DNA: TGTGCCAGCAGTGAAGCGGCCTACGAGCAGTACTTC.